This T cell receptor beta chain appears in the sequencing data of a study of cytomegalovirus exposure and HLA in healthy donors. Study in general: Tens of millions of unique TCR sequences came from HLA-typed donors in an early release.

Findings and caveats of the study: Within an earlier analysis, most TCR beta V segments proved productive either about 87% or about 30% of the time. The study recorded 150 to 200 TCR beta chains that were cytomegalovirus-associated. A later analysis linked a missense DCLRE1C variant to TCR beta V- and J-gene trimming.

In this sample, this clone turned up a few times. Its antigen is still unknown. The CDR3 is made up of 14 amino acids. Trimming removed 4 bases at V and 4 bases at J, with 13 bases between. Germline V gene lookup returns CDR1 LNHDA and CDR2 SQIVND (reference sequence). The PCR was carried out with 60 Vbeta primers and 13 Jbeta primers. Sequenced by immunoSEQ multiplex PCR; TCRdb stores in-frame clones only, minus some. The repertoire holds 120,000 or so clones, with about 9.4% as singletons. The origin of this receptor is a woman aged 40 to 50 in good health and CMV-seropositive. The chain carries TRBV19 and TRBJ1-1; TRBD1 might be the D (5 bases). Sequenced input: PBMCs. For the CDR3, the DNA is TGTGCCAGTAGTACAGGCTCGGGGGTCACTGAAGCTTTCTTT. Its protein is CASSTGSGVTEAFF.